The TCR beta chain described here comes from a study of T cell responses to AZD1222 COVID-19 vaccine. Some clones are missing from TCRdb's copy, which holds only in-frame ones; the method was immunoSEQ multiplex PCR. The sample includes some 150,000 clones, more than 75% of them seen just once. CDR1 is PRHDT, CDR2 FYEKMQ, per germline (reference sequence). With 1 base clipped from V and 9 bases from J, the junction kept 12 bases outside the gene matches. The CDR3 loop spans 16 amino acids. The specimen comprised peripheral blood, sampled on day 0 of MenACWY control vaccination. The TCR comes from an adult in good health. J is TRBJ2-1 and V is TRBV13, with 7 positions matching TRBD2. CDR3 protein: CASSLESGKPRGEQFF. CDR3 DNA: TGTGCCAGCAGCTTAGAGAGCGGGAAGCCAAGGGGTGAGCAGTTCTTC.